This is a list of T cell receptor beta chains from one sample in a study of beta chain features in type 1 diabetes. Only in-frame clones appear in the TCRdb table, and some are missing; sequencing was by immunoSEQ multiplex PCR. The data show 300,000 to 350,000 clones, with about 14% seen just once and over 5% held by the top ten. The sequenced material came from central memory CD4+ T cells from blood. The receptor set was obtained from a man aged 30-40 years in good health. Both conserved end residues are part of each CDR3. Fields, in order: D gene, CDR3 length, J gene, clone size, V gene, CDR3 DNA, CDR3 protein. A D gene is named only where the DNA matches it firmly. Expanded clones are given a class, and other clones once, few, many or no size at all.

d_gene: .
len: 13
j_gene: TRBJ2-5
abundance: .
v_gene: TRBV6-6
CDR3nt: TGTGCCAGCAGTTTCCGGGGCGTGGAGACCCAGTACTTC
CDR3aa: CASSFRGVETQYF

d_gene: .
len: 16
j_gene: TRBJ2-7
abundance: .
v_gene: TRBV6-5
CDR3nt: TGTGCCAGCAGTTACAGCTCCGCCGGACCCCCCTACGAGCAGTACTTC
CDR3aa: CASSYSSAGPPYEQYF

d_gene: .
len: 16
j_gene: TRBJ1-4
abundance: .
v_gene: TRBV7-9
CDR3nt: TGTGCCAGCAGCGCCACAGGGATTGCAACTAATGAAAAACTGTTTTTT
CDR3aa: CASSATGIATNEKLFF

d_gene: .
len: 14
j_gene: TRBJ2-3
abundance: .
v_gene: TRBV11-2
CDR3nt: TGTGCCAGCAGCTCGAAGACGGGGCTAAATACGCAGTATTTT
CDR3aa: CASSSKTGLNTQYF

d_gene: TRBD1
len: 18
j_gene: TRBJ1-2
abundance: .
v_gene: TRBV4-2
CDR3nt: TGTGCCAGCAGCCGTCCCAACTCGGGGGACAGGGGCGGTAGGGGCTACACCTTC
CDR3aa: CASSRPNSGDRGGRGYTF

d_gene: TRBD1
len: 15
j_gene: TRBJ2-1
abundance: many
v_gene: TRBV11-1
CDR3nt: TGTGCCAGCAGCCGGAGACAGGGAAGCGCGAATGAGCAGTTCTTC
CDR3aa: CASSRRQGSANEQFF

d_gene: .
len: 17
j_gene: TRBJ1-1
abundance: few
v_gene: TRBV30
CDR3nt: TGTGCCTGGAGTGTAATTGGGGGGCTTCGGATGAACACTGAAGCTTTCTTT
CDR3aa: CAWSVIGGLRMNTEAFF

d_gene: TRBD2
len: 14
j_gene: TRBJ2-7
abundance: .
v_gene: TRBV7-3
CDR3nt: TGTGCCAGCAGCCTAGCGGGATACAACTACGAGCAGTACTTC
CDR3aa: CASSLAGYNYEQYF

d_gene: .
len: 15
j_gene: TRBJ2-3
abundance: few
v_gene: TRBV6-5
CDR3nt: TGTGCCAGCAGTTACCTCGGGAGAGTCACAGATACGCAGTATTTT
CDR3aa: CASSYLGRVTDTQYF

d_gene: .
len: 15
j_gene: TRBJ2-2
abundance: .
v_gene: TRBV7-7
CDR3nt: TGTGCCAGCAAGATCGGTAGGGGAAACACCGGGGAGCTGTTTTTT
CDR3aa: CASKIGRGNTGELFF

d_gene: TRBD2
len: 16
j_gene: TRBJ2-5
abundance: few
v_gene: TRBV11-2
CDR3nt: TGTGCCAGCAGCTTAGATAGCGGGGGGCGTCGAGAGACCCAGTACTTC
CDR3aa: CASSLDSGGRRETQYF

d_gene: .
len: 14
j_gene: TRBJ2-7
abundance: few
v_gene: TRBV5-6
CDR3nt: TGTGCCAGCAGCTTACCTGGTGGGACCTACGAGCAGTACTTC
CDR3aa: CASSLPGGTYEQYF

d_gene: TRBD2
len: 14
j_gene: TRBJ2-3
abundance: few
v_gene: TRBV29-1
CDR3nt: TGCAGCGTTGTCGAGCGGGGTTCCACAGATACGCAGTATTTT
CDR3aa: CSVVERGSTDTQYF

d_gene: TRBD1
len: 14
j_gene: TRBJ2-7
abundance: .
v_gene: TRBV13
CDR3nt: TGTGCCAGCAGCCTGGGACAGGGTCGGGGTGAAGAGTACTTC
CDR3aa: CASSLGQGRGEEYF

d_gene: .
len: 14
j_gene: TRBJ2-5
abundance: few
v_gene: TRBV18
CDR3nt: TGTGCCAGCTCACCAAATCCGGGATTGGAGACCCAGTACTTC
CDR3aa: CASSPNPGLETQYF

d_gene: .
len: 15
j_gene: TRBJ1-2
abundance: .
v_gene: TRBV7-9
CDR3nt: TGTGCCAGCAGCCAAGAATCGAGTCTTTCCTATGGCTACACCTTC
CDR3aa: CASSQESSLSYGYTF

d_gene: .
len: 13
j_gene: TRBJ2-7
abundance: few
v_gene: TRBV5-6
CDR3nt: TGTGCCAGCAGCTCCTCCTTTTCCTACGAGCAGTACTTC
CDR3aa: CASSSSFSYEQYF

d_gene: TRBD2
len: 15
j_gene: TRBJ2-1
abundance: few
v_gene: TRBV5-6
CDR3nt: TGTGCCAGCAGCCCGGGACTAGCGGGGATCAATGAGCAGTTCTTC
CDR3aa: CASSPGLAGINEQFF

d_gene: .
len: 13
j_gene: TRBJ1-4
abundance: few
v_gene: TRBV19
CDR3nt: TGTGCCAGTACATTCGTAGGGCGGGAAAAACTGTTTTTT
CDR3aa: CASTFVGREKLFF

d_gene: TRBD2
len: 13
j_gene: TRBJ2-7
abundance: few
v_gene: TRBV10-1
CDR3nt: TGCGCCAGCAGGGAGCTAGCGGGGACTAAGCAGTACTTC
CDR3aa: CASRELAGTKQYF

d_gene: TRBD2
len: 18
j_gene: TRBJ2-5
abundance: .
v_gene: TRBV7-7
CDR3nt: TGTGCCAGCAGAGCAATTGTGATTAGCGGGATTCAAGGAGAGACCCAGTACTTC
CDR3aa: CASRAIVISGIQGETQYF

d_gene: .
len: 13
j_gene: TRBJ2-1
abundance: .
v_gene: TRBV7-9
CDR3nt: TGTGCCAGCAGCCTTAACAGTTACAATGAGCAGTTCTTC
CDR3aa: CASSLNSYNEQFF

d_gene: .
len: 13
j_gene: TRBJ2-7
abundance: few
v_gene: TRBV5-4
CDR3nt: TGTGCCAGCAGCTCCCCAGGACTGGGCGAGCAGTACTTC
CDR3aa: CASSSPGLGEQYF

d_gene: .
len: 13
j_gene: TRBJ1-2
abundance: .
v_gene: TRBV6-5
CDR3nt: TGTGCCAGCAGCCCCCCGGGGTCTTATGGCTACACCTTC
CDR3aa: CASSPPGSYGYTF

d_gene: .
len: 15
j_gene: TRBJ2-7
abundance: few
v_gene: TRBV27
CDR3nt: TGTGCCAGCAGTTTAGGAGGTGTCAGAGTTTACGAGCAGTACTTC
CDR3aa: CASSLGGVRVYEQYF

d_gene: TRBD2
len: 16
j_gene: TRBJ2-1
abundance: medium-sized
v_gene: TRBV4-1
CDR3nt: TGCGCCAGCAGCCAGGGATCCGGGACTAGAAATTGGGAGCAGTTCTTC
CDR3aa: CASSQGSGTRNWEQFF

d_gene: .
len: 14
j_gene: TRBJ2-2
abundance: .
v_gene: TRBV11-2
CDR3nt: TGTGCCAGCAGCTTAGAGTCAAGGGCCGGGGAGCTGTTTTTT
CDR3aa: CASSLESRAGELFF

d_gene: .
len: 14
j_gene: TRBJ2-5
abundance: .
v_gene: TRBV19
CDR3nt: TGTGCCAGTAACCCAGGCAGGGGCGCAGAGACCCAGTACTTC
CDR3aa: CASNPGRGAETQYF

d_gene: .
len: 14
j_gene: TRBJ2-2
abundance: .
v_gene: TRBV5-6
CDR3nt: TGTGCCAGCAGCCCCTGGGGGGACACCGGGGAGCTGTTTTTT
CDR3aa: CASSPWGDTGELFF

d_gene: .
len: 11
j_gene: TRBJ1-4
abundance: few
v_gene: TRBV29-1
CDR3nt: TGCAGCGGTGGAGGGGGGACTGAACTGTTTTTT
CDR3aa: CSGGGGTELFF

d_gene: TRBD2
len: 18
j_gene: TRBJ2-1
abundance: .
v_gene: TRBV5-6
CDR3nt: TGTGCCAGCAGCTTGGGGGGACTAGCGTATAGCTCCTACAATGAGCAGTTCTTC
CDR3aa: CASSLGGLAYSSYNEQFF

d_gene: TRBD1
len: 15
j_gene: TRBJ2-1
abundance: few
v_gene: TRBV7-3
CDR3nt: TGTGCCAGCAGCGGGACAGGGGGAACCTACAATGAGCAGTTCTTC
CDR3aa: CASSGTGGTYNEQFF

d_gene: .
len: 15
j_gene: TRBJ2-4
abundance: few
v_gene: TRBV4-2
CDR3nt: TGTGCCAGCAGCCAAGATCGAGCGGCCAGAGTTCTACAGTACTTC
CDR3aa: CASSQDRAARVLQYF

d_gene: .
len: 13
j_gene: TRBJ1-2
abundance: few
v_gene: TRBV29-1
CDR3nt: TGCAGCGTTTCCCCAAACGTTGGCTATGGCTACACCTTC
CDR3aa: CSVSPNVGYGYTF

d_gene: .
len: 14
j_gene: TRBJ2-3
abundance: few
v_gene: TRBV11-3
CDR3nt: TGTGCCAGCAGCTTCTCTAGAGGCGCAGATACGCAGTATTTT
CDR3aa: CASSFSRGADTQYF

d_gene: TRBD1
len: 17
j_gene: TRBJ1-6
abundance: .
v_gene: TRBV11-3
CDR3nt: TGTGCCAGCAGCTTATCACCCCCCGACAGGGGAAATTCACCCCTCCACTTT
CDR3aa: CASSLSPPDRGNSPLHF

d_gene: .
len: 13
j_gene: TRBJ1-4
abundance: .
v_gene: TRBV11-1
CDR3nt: TGTGCCAGCAGCTTATCAGTTGGTGAAAAACTGTTTTTT
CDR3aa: CASSLSVGEKLFF

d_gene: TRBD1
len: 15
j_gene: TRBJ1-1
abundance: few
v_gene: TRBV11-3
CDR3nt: TGTGCCAGCAGCTGGGGACAGACGGCGAACACTGAAGCTTTCTTT
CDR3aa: CASSWGQTANTEAFF

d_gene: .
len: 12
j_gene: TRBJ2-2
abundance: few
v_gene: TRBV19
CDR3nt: TGTGCCAGTAGTATTGCGTCCGGGGAGCTGTTTTTT
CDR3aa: CASSIASGELFF

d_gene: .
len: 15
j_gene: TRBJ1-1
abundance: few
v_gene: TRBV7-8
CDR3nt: TGTGCCAGCAGCGGGTACAGGTTTCCGAACACTGAAGCTTTCTTT
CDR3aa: CASSGYRFPNTEAFF

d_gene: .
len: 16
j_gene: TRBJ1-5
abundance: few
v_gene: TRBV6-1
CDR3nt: TGTGCCAGCAGTGCAGGGTCCCAAGGCGGCAATCAGCCCCAGCATTTT
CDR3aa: CASSAGSQGGNQPQHF

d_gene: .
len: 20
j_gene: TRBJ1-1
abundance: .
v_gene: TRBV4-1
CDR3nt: TGCGCCAGCAGCCATCTCACCCGAGGAGGAAGTGGGGCCCTGAACACTGAAGCTTTCTTT
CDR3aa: CASSHLTRGGSGALNTEAFF

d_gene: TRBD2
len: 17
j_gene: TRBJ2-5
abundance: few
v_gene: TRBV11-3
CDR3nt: TGTGCCAGCAGCACCGACAAGGGACTAGCGGGACTAGAGACCCAGTACTTC
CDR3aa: CASSTDKGLAGLETQYF

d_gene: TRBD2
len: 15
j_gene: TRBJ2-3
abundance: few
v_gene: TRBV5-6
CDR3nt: TGTGCCAGCAGCTATTCTAGCGGGAGCACAGATACGCAGTATTTT
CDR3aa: CASSYSSGSTDTQYF

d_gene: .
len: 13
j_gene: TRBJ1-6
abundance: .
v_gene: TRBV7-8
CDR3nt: TGTGCCAGCAGCTTATGGAACAATTCACCCCTCCACTTT
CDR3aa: CASSLWNNSPLHF

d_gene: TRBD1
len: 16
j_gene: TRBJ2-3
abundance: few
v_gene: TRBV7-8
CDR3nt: TGTGCCAGCAGCCCTGGAACAGGGGTAAAAGGAGATACGCAGTATTTT
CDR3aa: CASSPGTGVKGDTQYF

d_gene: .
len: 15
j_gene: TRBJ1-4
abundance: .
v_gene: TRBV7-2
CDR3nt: TGTGCCAGCAGCTTAGTCGGTGGGGTTTATGAAAAACTGTTTTTT
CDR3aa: CASSLVGGVYEKLFF

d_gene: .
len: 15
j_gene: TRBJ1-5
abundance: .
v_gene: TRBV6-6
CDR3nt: TGTGCCATCAGTGCAGGGGATAATAGCAATCAGCCCCAGCATTTT
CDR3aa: CAISAGDNSNQPQHF

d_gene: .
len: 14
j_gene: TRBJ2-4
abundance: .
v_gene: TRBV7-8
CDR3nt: TGTGCCAGCAGCAAAATCGGTTTGAAAAACATTCAGTACTTC
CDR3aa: CASSKIGLKNIQYF

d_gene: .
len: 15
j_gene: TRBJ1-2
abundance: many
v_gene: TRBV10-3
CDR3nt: TGTGCCATCAGTGAGATGTCAGGGATCGGGTATGGCTACACCTTC
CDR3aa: CAISEMSGIGYGYTF

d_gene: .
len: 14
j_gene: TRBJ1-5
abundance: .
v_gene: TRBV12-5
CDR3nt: TGTGCTAGTGGTCTTGGAGGACTTAATCAGCCCCAGCATTTT
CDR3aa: CASGLGGLNQPQHF

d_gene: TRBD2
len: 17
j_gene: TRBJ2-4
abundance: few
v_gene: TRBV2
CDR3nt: TGTGCCAGCTCCGCTAGCGGGAGGGCCGTTGCCAAAAACATTCAGTACTTC
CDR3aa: CASSASGRAVAKNIQYF